One and the same sample provided the 11 T cell receptor beta chains below, sequenced in a study of molecular identifiers for immune sequencing clone quantification. TCRdb processed the PCR reads anew with MiXCR; each CDR3 protein has one entry. The sample holds around 460,000 distinct CDR3 sequences; less than 30% are singletons and the top ten take around 0.78%. Sequenced sample: naive CD8+ T cells from blood, with Jurkat cell RNA spiked in. Subset defined: FACS-sorted CD8+CD4-CCR7+CD45RA+ naive T cells. The source of these receptors is a human donor in good health. Some libraries in this study had Jurkat cell RNA spiked in.

For this clonotype: The DNA is left out, because the CDR3 cannot be placed on it with certainty; the CDR3 is given as TCRdb lists it. The genes are TRBV4-1 and TRBJ2-5; the table calls TRBD2, which could not be checked here. CDR1 is MGHRA and CDR2 is YSYEKL in the germline V gene. The CDR3 region is 16 residues in length, termini included. CDR3 region: CASSPWGGGASETQNF.

This clonotype was seen only a few times. This sequence joins TRBV29-1 and TRBJ2-1, with 11 bases lining up with TRBD2. This CDR3 spans 16 amino acids. Trimming at V came to 5 bases and at J to 2 bases, leaving 8 bases not matched to a gene. The germline V gene encodes CDR1 SQVTM and CDR2 ANQGSEA. This CDR3 reads CSVLGTSGEAYNEQFF. CDR3 coding DNA: TGCAGCGTTCTGGGGACTAGCGGAGAGGCCTACAATGAGCAGTTCTTC.

This clonotype appeared a few times. This chain joins TRBV28 and TRBJ2-3; unclear D gene. Germline V gene sequence: CDR1 MDHEN, CDR2 SYDVKM. CDR3 length: 16 amino acids. V gave up 8 bases and J gave up 4 bases, with 22 bases separating them. The chain's CDR3 is CASRSDRAAVPDTQYF. DNA for the CDR3: TGTGCCAGCCGCAGCGACCGGGCGGCGGTTCCAGATACGCAGTATTTT.

Notes on this clonotype: A read error may be the cause here, since a much bigger clone is one base away. The rearrangement joins TRBV4-1 to TRBJ2-1; D gene uncertain. The CDR3 contains 14 residues. Trimming removed 0 bases at V and 8 bases at J, with 11 bases between. Germline V lookup: CDR1 MGHRA, CDR2 YSYEKL. CDR3 coding DNA: TGCGCCAGCAGCCAAGATACAGAGGTCTATGAGCAGTTCTTC. The encoded protein is CASSQDTEVYEQFF.

J is TRBJ2-2 and V is TRBV20-1, with D unresolved. Trimming stripped 0 bases from V and 3 bases from J, with 17 bases between. Germline V gene sequence: CDR1 DFQATT, CDR2 SNEGSKA (reference sequence). This CDR3 contains 17 residues. DNA for the CDR3: TGCAGTGCTAGAGATAGTGTTCGGGCCAGGTACACCGGGGAGCTGTTTTTT. Protein sequence: CSARDSVRARYTGELFF.

This clonotype has only a few counts. The rearrangement joins TRBV28 to TRBJ1-1; TRBD1 matches at 8 bases. CDR3 length equals 18 residues. The V and J ends lost 1 base and 0 bases, in that order; junction bases with no gene match: 10. Germline V CDR1 and CDR2: MDHEN, SYDVKM. CDR3 residues: CASSLLDRARLLNTEAFF. The CDR3 nucleotides are TGTGCCAGCAGTTTATTGGACAGGGCGCGATTGCTGAACACTGAAGCTTTCTTT.

The V gene is TRBV9, the J gene TRBJ2-3; 8 bases fit TRBD2. Germline V gene lookup returns CDR1 SGDLS and CDR2 YYNGEE. This CDR3 region has 17 residues. Germline trimming cut 4 bases from V and 3 bases from J; bases unmatched to any gene: 13. The CDR3 region has the DNA TGTGCCAGCAGCACCAACAACGGGGGGGCCGATACAGATACGCAGTATTTT. It specifies CASSTNNGGADTDTQYF.

A few counts support this clonotype. The V and J genes are TRBV29-1 and TRBJ2-1, with D possibly matching TRBD2 (5 bases). Trimming left V 6 bases short and J 0 bases short, with 18 bases between. CDR1 and CDR2 from the germline V gene are SQVTM and ANQGSEA. There are 16 residues in the CDR3. For the CDR3, the DNA is TGCAGCGTGGTGCCCCAAATTACTAGCTCCTACAATGAGCAGTTCTTC. Its protein product is CSVVPQITSSYNEQFF.

V is TRBV12-3 or TRBV12-4 and J is TRBJ2-5; unclear D gene. Trimming cost V 2 bases and J 5 bases, with 9 bases left between them. The CDR3 is 13 residues long. The CDR3, as DNA: TGTGCCAGCAGTTTACTCGTCCGGGAGACCCAGTACTTC. It yields the protein CASSLLVRETQYF.

This chain links TRBV30 with TRBJ1-5; no clear D. Per the germline V gene, CDR1 is GTSNPN and CDR2 is SVGIG (reference sequence). V lost 0 bases and J 3 bases, leaving 12 bases between the germline ends. The CDR3 is 15 residues long. The CDR3 is CAWSVLFGDNQPQHF. The DNA for the CDR3 is TGTGCCTGGAGTGTACTATTTGGTGACAATCAGCCCCAGCATTTT.

The chain recombines TRBV30 with TRBJ2-1; TRBD1 matches at 9 bases. CDR1 is GTSNPN, CDR2 SVGIG, per germline (reference sequence). After removal of 5 bases from V and 8 bases from J, the junction contained 1 base not matched to a gene. There are 11 residues in the CDR3. DNA for the CDR3: TGTGCCTGGGGGACAGGGTATGAGCAGTTCTTC. It encodes CAWGTGYEQFF.